Below, 17 T cell receptor beta chains from the same sample are listed, as sequenced in a study of T cells in Graves' hyperthyroidism and ophthalmopathy. What was amplified from RNA transcripts were TCR beta CDR3 regions. HTBI primers drove first-round RT-PCR of the TCR CDR3. TCRdb fed the multiplex PCR reads into MiXCR, producing one record per CDR3 protein. The table includes 530,000 or so distinct CDR3 sequences, roughly 18% detected once. Input material: blood. The receptors derive from a woman between 18 and 29 years old with Graves' ophthalmopathy.

At least ten counts were recorded for this clonotype. Its ends do not fully match the called genes, so a read error is possible. This chain links TRBV7-2 with TRBJ2-1; possibly TRBD2 for D (6 bases). This CDR3 has 13 amino acids. CDR1 and CDR2 (germline): SGHTA, FQGNSA. The CDR3 spells CASSLVGGNEQFF. In DNA, the CDR3 is TGCGCCAGCAGCTTGGTGGGGGGCAATGAGCAGTTCTTC.

V and J are TRBV10-3 and TRBJ2-1; TRBD1 is a possible D gene (5 bases). Germline V gene data show CDR1 as ENHRY and CDR2 as SYGVKD. This CDR3 is built from 12 residues. V was trimmed by 3 bases and J by 6 bases, leaving 6 bases between them. The CDR3: CAISDRVNEQFF. The CDR3 DNA follows: TGTGCCATCAGTGACAGGGTCAATGAGCAGTTCTTC.

There are a few counts of this clonotype. Sequence at one end of the junction differs from germline and may be a read error. This chain links TRBV6-5 with TRBJ2-5; 8 bases match TRBD1. CDR3 length: 15 residues. Per germline, CDR1 MNHEY and CDR2 SVGAGI. The CDR3 coding sequence is TGTGCCAGCAGTTACTCGGTAGGACAGGGAGAGACCCAGTGCTTC. This gives the protein CASSYSVGQGETQCF.

This clonotype occurred many times. This rearrangement joins TRBV28 to TRBJ2-1; TRBD2 matches at 7 bases. This CDR3 is built from 15 residues. The germline V gene has CDR1 MDHEN and CDR2 SYDVKM. Trimming took 6 bases from V and 4 from J; bases not matched to a gene: 9. Written as DNA, the CDR3 is TGTGCCAGCAGCTTAGGGGCTAGCGGTTACAATGAGCAGTTCTTC. Translation: CASSLGASGYNEQFF.

This clonotype was recorded a few times. The chain recombines TRBV7-9 with TRBJ2-7; D may be TRBD1 or TRBD2 (5 bases each). Trimming removed 8 bases at V and 3 bases at J, with 11 bases between. Germline CDR1 and CDR2: SEHNR and FQNEAQ (reference sequence). The CDR3 is made up of 12 amino acids. In nucleotides, the CDR3 is TGTGCCAGCGGTACGAGGGGCTACGAGCAGTACTTC. This codes for CASGTRGYEQYF.

Regarding this clonotype: Possible read error: a much larger clone is one base away. The genes are TRBV5-5 and TRBJ2-2; 7 bases align to TRBD2. CDR3 length: 15 residues. Germline V gene sequence: CDR1 SGHKS, CDR2 YYEKEE (reference sequence). This CDR3 reads CASTKASGRAGELVF. DNA of the CDR3: TGTGCCAGCACCAAAGCTTCCGGCAGGGCGGGGGAGCTGGTTTTT. The complete variable domain, with remaining parts taken from reference TRBV5-5 and TRBJ2-2, reads DAGVTQSPTHLIKTRGQQVTLRCSPISGHKSVSWYQQVLGQGPQFIFQYYEKEERGRGNFPDRFSARQFPNYSSELNVNALLLGDSALYLCASTKASGRAGELVFGEGSRLTVL.

The V gene is TRBV27, the J gene TRBJ1-2, with D possibly being TRBD1 (5 bases). This CDR3 comprises 13 residues. CDR1 and CDR2 from the germline V gene are MNHEY and SMNVEV (reference sequence). The V end was cut by 2 bases, the J end by 8 bases, with 12 bases between. The CDR3 is CASSLAPEGGYTF. The CDR3 DNA reads TGTGCCAGCAGTTTAGCCCCGGAGGGGGGCTACACCTTC.

This clonotype was counted many times. The rearrangement links TRBV28 to TRBJ2-7; perhaps TRBD1 as D (6 bases). CDR3 length equals 13 residues. V was shortened by 9 bases and J by 2 bases, with 14 bases between the two germline ends. Germline loops: CDR1 MDHEN, CDR2 SYDVKM. The chain's CDR3 is CASRTGFTYEQYF. The CDR3 DNA sequence: TGTGCCAGTCGCACAGGGTTTACCTACGAGCAGTACTTC.

The V gene is TRBV5-4, the J gene TRBJ1-1; D gene uncertain. This CDR3 is 14 amino acids long. The V end was cut by 3 bases, the J end by 2 bases, with 11 bases between. Germline V lookup: CDR1 SGHNT, CDR2 YYREEE (reference sequence). The CDR3 coding sequence is TGTGCCAGCAGCTCCGGGTTAACAAACACTGAAGCTTTCTTT. Amino acids: CASSSGLTNTEAFF. Looking up the rest from reference TRBV5-4 and TRBJ1-1 gives the full variable domain: ETGVTQSPTHLIKTRGQQVTLRCSSQSGHNTVSWYQQALGQGPQFIFQYYREEENGRGNFPPRFSGLQFPNYSSELNVNALELDDSALYLCASSSGLTNTEAFFGQGTRLTVV.

The V call is TRBV9, the J call TRBJ1-6; D is unresolved. V lost 5 bases and J lost 2, with 11 bases in between. Germline V lookup: CDR1 SGDLS, CDR2 YYNGEE. The CDR3 totals 15 residues. CDR3 loop: CASRGSETYNSPLHF. CDR3 coding DNA: TGTGCCAGCAGAGGGAGTGAGACCTATAATTCACCCCTCCACTTT. The full variable domain, in which reference TRBV9 and TRBJ1-6 provide the parts outside the CDR3, is DSGVTQTPKHLITATGQRVTLRCSPRSGDLSVYWYQQSLDQGLQFLIQYYNGEERAKGNILERFSAQQFPDLHSELNLSSLELGDSALYFCASRGSETYNSPLHFGNGTRLTVT.

This clonotype was observed many times. The gene calls are TRBV5-1 and TRBJ2-1; D unresolved. CDR1 and CDR2 from the germline V gene are SGHRS and YFSETQ. CDR3 length equals 12 residues. V was clipped by 0 bases and J by 8 bases, with 6 bases between them. CDR3 sequence: CASSLDTDEQFF. DNA for the CDR3: TGCGCCAGCAGCTTGGATACGGATGAGCAGTTCTTC.

This clonotype turned up a few times. The rearrangement uses TRBV27 and TRBJ1-4, with 8 bases lining up with TRBD1. V was clipped by 6 bases and J by 8 bases; unmatched bases: 11. The CDR3 sequence is 15 residues long. The germline V gene encodes CDR1 MNHEY and CDR2 SMNVEV (reference sequence). Here the CDR3 reads CASSSGQGGGEKLFF. The CDR3 DNA follows: TGTGCCAGCAGCTCCGGACAGGGCGGAGGGGAAAAACTGTTTTTT.

This clonotype was found a few times. This may be a read error: a much more frequent sequence differs by one nucleotide. The CDR3 sequence: CASSKTRGLAGFF. The CDR3 DNA reads TGTGCCAGCAGCAAAACAAGGGGCCTCGCAGGTTTCTTT. The J gene is TRBJ1-1, the V gene TRBV5-6, with D maybe TRBD1 (5 bases). V lost 4 bases, J lost 13 bases, and 20 bases lay in between. CDR3 length equals 13 residues. Germline loops: CDR1 SGHDT, CDR2 YYEEEE.

This sequence joins TRBV10-3 and TRBJ1-6; D remains ambiguous. The germline gives CDR1 ENHRY, CDR2 SYGVKD. Between the trimmed V and J ends, which lost 4 bases and 6 bases, there was a span of 4 bases. This CDR3 is 12 amino acids long. The CDR3 region has the DNA TGTGCCATCAGTGCCGGTAATTCACCCCTCCACTTT. Its protein is CAISAGNSPLHF.

In this sample, this clonotype turned up many times. This sequence joins TRBV11-2 and TRBJ2-5; the match to TRBD2 covers 12 bases. With 4 bases clipped from V and 4 bases from J, the junction kept 4 bases outside the gene matches. The CDR3 is made up of 15 amino acids. The germline gives CDR1 SGHAT, CDR2 FQNNGV. The CDR3 bases are TGTGCCAGCAGCTCTAGCGGGGGGGCCTCAGAGACCCAGTACTTC. It encodes CASSSSGGASETQYF.

This chain links TRBV28 with TRBJ2-3; D perhaps matches TRBD2 (7 bases). V dropped 8 bases and J dropped 7 bases, with 19 bases sitting between them. The CDR3 is 14 residues long. Germline CDR1 MDHEN, CDR2 SYDVKM. CDR3 bases: TGTGCCAGCGGGACCGGGGGGCGCGGAAATACGCAGTATTTT. Its protein is CASGTGGRGNTQYF.

The CDR3 nucleotides read TGTGCCAGCAGCGTAGACCCCGACCCGGGACAGGGGTACACAGATACGCAGTATTTT. Translation gives CASSVDPDPGQGYTDTQYF. The chain couples TRBV9 to TRBJ2-3; TRBD1 aligns across 10 bases. After removal of 0 bases from V and 2 bases from J, the junction contained 12 bases not matched to a gene. The CDR3 has 19 amino acids. CDR1 is SGDLS, CDR2 YYNGEE, per germline.